The next 25 T cell receptor beta chains were all read from a single sample in a study of T-cell reconstitution after alpha-beta-depleted transplantation in children. The TCRbeta library was prepared with unique molecular identifiers. TCRdb itself ran the PCR reads through MiXCR, one entry per CDR3 protein. This table has a few hundred thousand distinct CDR3 sequences, about 40% appearing once. This material consisted of PBMCs, taken before TCRalphabeta/CD19-depleted stem cell transplant. These receptors all stem from a girl aged 2-10 years with aplastic anemia, due to receive a stem cell transplant.

The rearrangement joins TRBV20-1 to TRBJ1-1; D call uncertain. Trimming took 3 bases from V and 0 from J, leaving 17 bases between them. Germline values: CDR1 DFQATT, CDR2 SNEGSKA (reference sequence). CDR3 length equals 16 residues. The CDR3 loop is CSASPGRAGMNTEAFF. The CDR3 DNA sequence: TGCAGTGCTAGCCCGGGAAGGGCGGGAATGAACACTGAAGCTTTCTTT.

This clonotype was counted between two and nine times. This chain uses TRBV5-6 with TRBJ1-3; no firm D call. This CDR3 contains 17 residues. Trimming shortened V by 1 base and J by 0 bases, and 14 bases separated the two germline ends. Germline V gene lookup returns CDR1 SGHDT and CDR2 YYEEEE. CDR3 loop: CASSLLGRGPSGNTIYF. The CDR3 bases are TGTGCCAGCAGCTTGTTAGGTCGCGGACCCTCTGGAAACACCATATATTTT. The whole variable domain, remainder taken from reference TRBV5-6 and TRBJ1-3, is DAGVTQSPTHLIKTRGQQVTLRCSPKSGHDTVSWYQQALGQGPQFIFQYYEEEERQRGNFPDRFSGHQFPNYSSELNVNALLLGDSALYLCASSLLGRGPSGNTIYFGEGSWLTVV.

This sequence joins TRBV6-1 and TRBJ2-3; TRBD2 matches 12 bases. CDR1 is MNHNS and CDR2 is SASEGT in the germline V gene. This CDR3 region has 13 residues. The V and J ends lost 6 bases and 9 bases, in that order; junction bases with no gene match: 4. CDR3 coding DNA: TGTGCCAGCAGGCAGGGGACTAGCGGGACGCAGTATTTT. Translating it yields CASRQGTSGTQYF.

CDR3 region: CSARGRRVTGELFF. DNA for the CDR3: TGCAGTGCTAGAGGCCGCCGGGTCACCGGGGAGCTGTTTTTT. V usage is TRBV20-1 and J usage is TRBJ2-2, with D uncertain. V was trimmed by 1 base and J by 4 bases, leaving 10 bases between them. CDR1 is DFQATT, CDR2 SNEGSKA, per germline (reference sequence). This CDR3 comprises 14 residues.

This clonotype has a handful of counts. The chain uses TRBV10-2 and TRBJ2-7, with D perhaps matching TRBD2 (6 bases). The CDR3 totals 15 residues. In germline, CDR1 is WSHSY, CDR2 SAAADI. Trimming left V 6 bases short and J 6 bases short, with 21 bases between. The CDR3 coding sequence is TGCGCCAGCAGCCCCGCTGGGGCGGAGGGGCTCGAGCAGTACTTC. Translated, it gives CASSPAGAEGLEQYF.

There are a few counts of this clonotype. The chain is built from TRBV12-3 or TRBV12-4 and TRBJ2-1, with 16 bases matching TRBD2. J lost 4 bases, V lost 7 bases, and 10 bases had no gene match. The CDR3 covers 18 residues. CDR3 DNA: TGTGCCAGCAAATCCGGGACTAGCGGGAGGGGGAGGTACAATGAGCAGTTCTTC. Residues: CASKSGTSGRGRYNEQFF.

This clonotype was counted ten times or more. This chain uses TRBV12-3 or TRBV12-4 with TRBJ1-5; tentative D call: TRBD1 (5 bases). Trimming stripped 3 bases from V and 2 bases from J, with 11 bases between. CDR3 length equals 15 residues. The CDR3 loop is CASSFMQGRNQPQHF. The CDR3 region has the DNA TGTGCCAGCAGTTTCATGCAGGGTCGCAATCAGCCCCAGCATTTT.

V usage is TRBV7-3 and J usage is TRBJ2-2; 14 bases map to TRBD2. The CDR3 sequence is 18 residues long. CDR1 SGHTA and CDR2 FQGTGA come from the germline V gene. V trimming: 5 bases; J trimming: 3 bases; junction bases outside the gene matches: 8. The CDR3, as DNA: TGTGCCAGCAGCCCGAGACCGGGACTAGCGGGGGACACCGGGGAGCTGTTTTTT. This codes for CASSPRPGLAGDTGELFF.

The gene calls are TRBV5-1 and TRBJ2-1; a possible D gene is TRBD2 (5 bases). The CDR3 runs 11 residues. Trimming cost V 0 bases and J 14 bases, with 9 bases left between them. In germline, CDR1 is SGHRS, CDR2 YFSETQ. CDR3 coding DNA: TGCGCCAGCAGCTTGGGATTCGGGAAGTTCTTC. Its protein is CASSLGFGKFF.

Only a few counts were recorded for this clonotype. The V and J genes are TRBV7-2 and TRBJ1-1; D call uncertain. The CDR3 sequence is 12 residues long. Trimming stripped 3 bases from V and 6 bases from J, with 8 bases between. CDR1 and CDR2 from the germline V gene are SGHTA and FQGNSA. CDR3 DNA sequence: TGTGCCAGCAGCTTTAAATACTCTGAAGCTTTCTTT. This gives the protein CASSFKYSEAFF.

The chain is built from TRBV5-1 and TRBJ1-1; D is possibly TRBD1 (5 bases). Germline V gene sequence: CDR1 SGHRS, CDR2 YFSETQ. Trimming took off 4 bases at V and 3 bases at J, with 19 bases between the two ends. CDR3 size: 16 residues. CDR3 DNA: TGCGCCAGCAGCGAGACCAAGGGACTTTCGGACACTGAAGCTTTCTTT. Translated: CASSETKGLSDTEAFF.

In this sample, this clonotype turned up a few times. The chain couples TRBV7-3 to TRBJ1-2; possibly TRBD1 for D (6 bases). Germline CDR1 reads SGHTA; CDR2 reads FQGTGA. This CDR3 is built from 13 residues. Deletions cut 1 base from V and 13 bases from J, with 16 bases between. In DNA form, the CDR3 reads TGTGCCAGCAGCTTAAGCCCATCGGGGGCAGCCACCTTC. Its protein product is CASSLSPSGAATF.

This clonotype was counted many times. The rearrangement joins TRBV5-1 to TRBJ1-2; no definite D call. From germline, CDR1 is SGHRS and CDR2 YFSETQ. V shed 7 bases and J shed 0 bases, with 10 bases lying between them. CDR3 length equals 13 residues. This chain's CDR3 is CASRSPSNYGYTF. The CDR3 nucleotides are TGCGCCAGCCGCAGCCCTTCTAACTATGGCTACACCTTC. The variable domain in full, with the rest retrieved from reference TRBV5-1 and TRBJ1-2, is KAGVTQTPRYLIKTRGQQVTLSCSPISGHRSVSWYQQTPGQGLQFLFEYFSETQRNKGNFPGRFSGRQFSNSRSEMNVSTLELGDSALYLCASRSPSNYGYTFGSGTRLTVV.

The V gene is TRBV28, the J gene TRBJ2-7, with D possibly matching TRBD1 (6 bases). This CDR3 region has 16 residues. Germline V gene lookup returns CDR1 MDHEN and CDR2 SYDVKM. The V end was cut by 6 bases, the J end by 9 bases, with 27 bases between. The CDR3 DNA reads as TGTGCCAGCAGCAATCCAGAACAGGGCGCCTTTTTTGTGCAGTACTTC. It encodes CASSNPEQGAFFVQYF.

This clonotype was seen at least ten times. V is TRBV20-1 and J is TRBJ1-1, with 9 bases identical to TRBD1. With V trimmed by 5 bases and J by 3 bases, 4 bases remained unmatched. The CDR3 has 13 residues. Per the germline V gene, CDR1 is DFQATT and CDR2 is SNEGSKA (reference sequence). CDR3 residues: CSAHDRGYTEAFF. The CDR3 DNA reads TGCAGTGCTCACGACAGGGGGTACACTGAAGCTTTCTTT.

This clonotype came up many times. V gene TRBV5-4 combines with J gene TRBJ2-5; D might be TRBD2 (5 bases). This CDR3 region has 13 residues. Trimming shortened V by 0 bases and J by 5 bases, and 8 bases separated the two germline ends. The germline gives CDR1 SGHNT, CDR2 YYREEE (reference sequence). The CDR3 nucleotides are TGTGCCAGCAGCTTGGGAGGGCTGGAGACCCAGTACTTC. As protein: CASSLGGLETQYF.

The gene calls are TRBV7-9 and TRBJ1-1, with 7 bases that match TRBD1. The CDR3 is 15 residues long. The V segment lost 4 bases and the J segment 9 bases; nucleotides outside the gene matches: 14. Looked up from germline, CDR1 is SEHNR and CDR2 is FQNEAQ (reference sequence). CDR3 coding DNA: TGTGCCAGCAGCTCCATACAGGGGACAGCCCTCAAAGCTTTCTTT. This encodes CASSSIQGTALKAFF.

The chain uses TRBV6-5 and TRBJ2-2, with 12 bases fitting TRBD2. The V and J ends lost 4 bases and 0 bases, in that order; junction bases with no gene match: 6. The CDR3 is 18 residues long. The germline gives CDR1 MNHEY, CDR2 SVGAGI. The DNA of the CDR3 is TGTGCCAGCAGTTTTAGACTAGCGGGAGCCTCGAACACCGGGGAGCTGTTTTTT. It specifies CASSFRLAGASNTGELFF.

The rearrangement joins TRBV23-1 to TRBJ2-7; D may correspond to TRBD1 or TRBD2 (5 bases each). TRBV23-1 is sorted into the ORF group, with uncertain function. CDR3 length: 16 amino acids. The V end was cut by 0 bases, the J end by 0 bases, with 12 bases between. The CDR3 DNA is TGCGCCAGCAGTCAATCTAACGGGGCCCTCTCCTACGAGCAGTACTTC. Its translation is CASSQSNGALSYEQYF.

As for this clonotype: A much bigger clone sits one base away, suggesting this may be a read error. The J gene is TRBJ2-1, the V gene TRBV15; a possible D gene is TRBD1 (5 bases). Germline CDR1 and CDR2: LNHNV and YYDKDF (reference sequence). This CDR3 spans 15 amino acids. CDR3 region: CATHAGSSSYDEQFF. The CDR3 nucleotides read TGTGCCACCCATGCAGGGTCGAGCTCCTACGATGAGCAGTTCTTC.

This clonotype was found many times. V is TRBV6-5 and J is TRBJ2-2; weak D call: TRBD2 (5 bases). The germline V gene encodes CDR1 MNHEY and CDR2 SVGAGI. The V end was cut by 7 bases, the J end by 7 bases, with 10 bases between. The CDR3 is 12 residues long. CDR3 DNA sequence: TGTGCCAGCAACCCCCGGGGCGGGGAGCTGTTTTTT. This sequence encodes CASNPRGGELFF.

The chain recombines TRBV20-1 with TRBJ2-1, with 9 nucleotides matching TRBD1. Losses at the gene ends were 1 base for V and 3 bases for J; bases not matched to a gene: 7. The CDR3 runs to 16 residues. Germline CDR1 and CDR2: DFQATT and SNEGSKA (reference sequence). The chain's CDR3 is CSARGNRDRVYNEQFF. DNA of the CDR3: TGCAGTGCTAGAGGCAACCGGGACAGGGTCTACAATGAGCAGTTCTTC.

Only one count was recorded for this clonotype. The chain is built from TRBV7-9 and TRBJ2-7; 9 positions match TRBD2. The CDR3 spans 16 residues. From germline, CDR1 is SEHNR and CDR2 FQNEAQ (reference sequence). J gave up 0 bases and V 4 bases, and 7 bases lay outside the gene matches. The CDR3: CASSYSGSERSYEQYF. In nucleotides, the CDR3 is TGTGCCAGCAGCTATAGCGGGAGCGAACGCTCCTACGAGCAGTACTTC.

J is TRBJ1-1 and V is TRBV5-1; D uncertain. The CDR3 sequence is 13 residues long. V shed 4 bases and J shed 0 bases, with 7 bases lying between them. Germline lookup yields CDR1 SGHRS and CDR2 YFSETQ. CDR3 sequence reads: CASSGQVNTEAFF. The DNA for the CDR3 is TGCGCCAGCAGCGGGCAGGTGAACACTGAAGCTTTCTTT.

This clonotype was seen once. The chain is built from TRBV27 and TRBJ2-7; 12 bases are a match to TRBD2. The CDR3 totals 15 residues. Germline-derived CDR1 and CDR2 are MNHEY and SMNVEV (reference sequence). J was trimmed by 5 bases and V by 9 bases; bases with no gene match: 11. The CDR3 DNA reads TGTGCCAGTCTTCTACTAGCGGGGGGTCCTCACGAGCAGTACTTC. This translates into CASLLLAGGPHEQYF.